These T cell receptor beta chains were read from a single sample in a study of blood T cells in healthy people across ages. TCRdb ran MiXCR on the 5' RACE reads and lists one entry per CDR3 protein. This sample has around 710,000 distinct CDR3 sequences, with more than 40% found just once. The sequencing input was blood. The receptors stem from a woman aged 55 to 70 in good health. Each CDR3 is given with its conserved first and last residue. The order of the fields is D gene, clone size, J gene, V gene, CDR3 protein, CDR3 DNA. D genes are given only for firm matches. Only some rows state a clone size, as once, few, many or a class for expanded clones.

. | . | TRBJ1-2 | TRBV4-3 | CASSQSIGQNYGYTF | TGCGCCAGCAGCCAATCGATTGGACAGAACTATGGCTACACCTTC
. | few | TRBJ1-5 | TRBV18 | CASSPGPRQPQHF | TGTGCCAGCTCACCCGGACCTCGTCAGCCCCAGCATTTT
TRBD1 | . | TRBJ2-3 | TRBV19 | CASSIVGKDRGTDTQYF | TGTGCCAGTAGTATCGTGGGAAAGGACAGGGGAACGGATACGCAGTATTTT
. | . | TRBJ2-2 | TRBV10-1 | CASQGSYTGELFF | TGCGCCAGCCAGGGGTCGTACACCGGGGAGCTGTTTTTT
TRBD1 | . | TRBJ2-7 | TRBV29-1 | CSARGGQGDHEQYF | TGCAGCGCCAGAGGGGGACAGGGGGACCACGAGCAGTACTTC
. | . | TRBJ1-4 | TRBV2 | CASSEAGLILFF | TGTGCCAGCAGTGAAGCTGGTCTCATACTGTTTTTT
TRBD2 | few | TRBJ2-3 | TRBV20-1 | CSASPLGLETDTQYF | TGCAGTGCTAGCCCCCTGGGACTAGAGACAGATACGCAGTATTTT
. | . | TRBJ2-5 | TRBV6-2/TRBV6-3 | CASSPAGTNDQETQYF | TGTGCCAGCAGCCCCGCCGGGACGAACGACCAAGAGACCCAGTACTTC
. | . | TRBJ2-3 | TRBV12-5 | CASGLGREDTQYF | TGTGCTAGTGGTTTGGGGAGGGAAGATACGCAGTATTTT
. | . | TRBJ2-5 | TRBV12-3/TRBV12-4 | CASSPLDRQETQYF | TGTGCCAGCAGTCCCTTAGACAGGCAAGAGACCCAGTACTTC
. | . | TRBJ1-4 | TRBV7-3 | CASSLTNGEKLFF | TGTGCCAGCAGCTTAACAAATGGTGAAAAACTGTTTTTT
. | . | TRBJ1-1 | TRBV25-1 | CASSQSRTEAFF | TGTGCCAGCAGCCAGAGCCGGACTGAAGCTTTCTTT
TRBD1 | . | TRBJ1-2 | TRBV28 | CASTQGTGSNYGYTF | TGTGCCAGCACCCAGGGGACAGGATCTAACTATGGCTACACCTTC
. | . | TRBJ2-7 | TRBV13 | CASSPRQSPYEQYF | TGTGCCAGCAGCCCCCGACAGTCCCCTTACGAGCAGTACTTC
TRBD2 | . | TRBJ2-7 | TRBV10-3 | CAISEGLAGGLSYNEQYF | TGTGCCATCAGTGAGGGACTAGCGGGAGGACTCTCCTACAATGAGCAGTACTTC
TRBD1 | . | TRBJ1-2 | TRBV10-3 | CAISDEDRGNYGYTF | TGTGCCATCAGTGACGAAGACAGGGGGAACTATGGCTACACCTTC
. | few | TRBJ2-1 | TRBV7-2 | CASSLVGGALRGEQFF | TGTGCCAGCAGCTTAGTGGGGGGGGCCCTACGAGGTGAGCAGTTCTTC